Shown below are 21 T cell receptor beta chains from a single sample sequenced in a study of radiotherapy plus CTLA-4 blockade in lung cancer. This table comes from immunoSEQ multiplex PCR, and its TCRdb copy is limited to in-frame clones, with some not included. The sample consists of some 51,000 clones, 77% of them appearing once. The sequenced sample was peripheral blood, obtained from a patient treated with radiotherapy plus ipilimumab. The source is a human donor with non-small cell lung cancer whose response to radiotherapy plus ipilimumab could not be evaluated.

The CDR3 reads CASSPRTSGGMDTDTQYF. The CDR3 DNA follows: TGTGCCAGCAGCCCCCGGACTAGCGGGGGGATGGACACAGATACGCAGTATTTT. The rearrangement uses TRBV4-2 and TRBJ2-3, with TRBD2 matching over 14 bases. CDR3 length: 18 amino acids. Germline V CDR1 and CDR2: LGHNA, YNFKEQ. V gave up 4 bases and J gave up 2 bases; unmatched junction bases: 8.

The CDR3 reads CASIYEGQSYGYTF. The CDR3 DNA reads TGTGCCAGCATCTATGAAGGACAGAGTTATGGCTACACCTTC. The rearrangement links TRBV2 to TRBJ1-2; D is possibly TRBD1 (6 bases). Trimming cost V 7 bases and J 5 bases, with 17 bases left between them. Germline CDR1 is SNHLY and CDR2 is FYNNEI. The CDR3 is 14 residues long.

This sequence joins TRBV30 and TRBJ2-5; possibly TRBD1 for D (5 bases). The DNA end is a closer match to TRBJ2-7, so the J assignment may be wrong. Germline CDR1 reads GTSNPN; CDR2 reads SVGIG (reference sequence). CDR3 length equals 14 residues. CDR3 bases: TGTGCCTGGAGTGGGCAGGGTTGGACCTACGAGCAGTACTTC. Encoded protein: CAWSGQGWTYEQYF.

The rearrangement uses TRBV28 and TRBJ1-1; unclear D gene. Per the germline V gene, CDR1 is MDHEN and CDR2 is SYDVKM. This CDR3 comprises 13 residues. V was clipped by 1 base and J by 7 bases, with 10 bases between them. The CDR3 sequence: CASSLSDTIEAFF. The CDR3 DNA sequence: TGTGCCAGCAGTTTATCAGATACGATTGAAGCTTTCTTT.

This clone is a singleton in its sample. The chain uses TRBV29-1 and TRBJ2-3; D perhaps matches TRBD2 (7 bases). In germline, CDR1 is SQVTM, CDR2 ANQGSEA. The CDR3 is made up of 15 amino acids. V was cut by 5 bases and J by 4 bases, with 19 bases left in between. The CDR3 DNA reads as TGCAGCGTTCAGAGGGGTCGGGGGGCTTCAGATACGCAGTATTTT. Its translation: CSVQRGRGASDTQYF.

The chain uses TRBV4-2 and TRBJ1-4; 11 bases match TRBD1. The ends lost 1 base at V and 8 bases at J; junction bases unmatched: 6. Germline V gene data show CDR1 as LGHNA and CDR2 as YNFKEQ. The CDR3 contains 16 residues. Written as DNA, the CDR3 is TGTGCCAGCAGCCAAGCGGGGACAGGGGGTCGGGAAAAACTGTTTTTT. It yields the protein CASSQAGTGGREKLFF.

The chain recombines TRBV27 with TRBJ2-3; 14 nucleotides line up with TRBD2. V lost 1 base and J lost 5; bases outside the gene matches: 2. The CDR3 sequence is 16 residues long. Per germline, CDR1 MNHEY and CDR2 SMNVEV (reference sequence). For the CDR3, the DNA is TGTGCCAGCAGTTTATGGGGACTAGCGGGAGAAGATACGCAGTATTTT. It translates to CASSLWGLAGEDTQYF.

This clone came up once. This chain connects TRBV29-1 to TRBJ1-5, with unresolved D. This CDR3 has 14 amino acids. The germline CDR1 and CDR2 sequences are SQVTM and ANQGSEA. Trimming removed 6 bases at V and 0 bases at J, with 12 bases between. The CDR3 DNA follows: TGCAGCGTAGAGACTGGAAATAGCAATCAGCCCCAGCATTTT. Translation: CSVETGNSNQPQHF.

This clone appeared a few times. CDR3 bases: TGTGCCAGCACCTTGACCTGGGGGGACACTGAAGCTTTCTTT. Translating it yields CASTLTWGDTEAFF. The genes are TRBV2 and TRBJ1-1, with a possible D match to TRBD1 (5 bases). CDR1 is SNHLY, CDR2 FYNNEI, per germline. Trimming left V 7 bases short and J 3 bases short, with 15 bases between. This CDR3 comprises 14 residues.

The chain combines TRBV18 with TRBJ1-4, with a tentative D call TRBD1 (5 bases). In germline, CDR1 is KGHSH, CDR2 LQKENI. V was trimmed by 0 bases and J by 8 bases, leaving 13 bases between them. The CDR3 extends over 15 amino acids. For the CDR3, the DNA is TGTGCCAGCTCACCACCGGGGCAGGGAATAGAAAAACTGTTTTTT. This codes for CASSPPGQGIEKLFF.

The rearrangement uses TRBV4-3 and TRBJ2-3, with D perhaps TRBD2 (6 bases). In germline, CDR1 is LGHNA, CDR2 YSLEER. CDR3 size: 15 residues. Trimming shortened V by 1 base and J by 5 bases, and 13 bases separated the two germline ends. The CDR3 DNA reads as TGCGCCAGCAGCCAAGGGGGAGGAGGGCTAGATACGCAGTATTTT. This sequence encodes CASSQGGGGLDTQYF.

The gene calls are TRBV5-1 and TRBJ2-5; TRBD1 might be the D (6 bases). The CDR3 spans 14 residues. Trimming took off 0 bases at V and 2 bases at J, with 8 bases between the two ends. Germline values: CDR1 SGHRS, CDR2 YFSETQ. The CDR3 region is CASSLDGQQETQYF. As DNA, the CDR3 is TGCGCCAGCAGCTTGGATGGACAGCAAGAGACCCAGTACTTC. Together with reference TRBV5-1 and TRBJ2-5, the CDR3 gives the full variable domain: KAGVTQTPRYLIKTRGQQVTLSCSPISGHRSVSWYQQTPGQGLQFLFEYFSETQRNKGNFPGRFSGRQFSNSRSEMNVSTLELGDSALYLCASSLDGQQETQYFGPGTRLLVL.

This chain uses TRBV6-1 with TRBJ1-1, with TRBD1 matching 8 bases. The CDR3 sequence is 13 residues long. After removal of 4 bases from V and 4 bases from J, the junction contained 2 bases not matched to a gene. Germline CDR1 MNHNS, CDR2 SASEGT. CDR3 sequence: CASSADRVTEAFF. The CDR3 coding sequence is TGTGCCAGCAGTGCGGACAGGGTCACTGAAGCTTTCTTT.

This chain connects TRBV28 to TRBJ2-7; D remains ambiguous. In germline, CDR1 is MDHEN, CDR2 SYDVKM. The CDR3 has 12 amino acids. Trimming shortened V by 8 bases and J by 4 bases, and 12 bases separated the two germline ends. The CDR3 region has the DNA TGTGCCAGCGGTCAACAAGTTTACGAGCAGTACTTC. Its translation is CASGQQVYEQYF.

This chain connects TRBV28 to TRBJ2-7; 10 bases are shared with TRBD1. Germline CDR1 and CDR2: MDHEN and SYDVKM. CDR3 length: 15 residues. After removal of 4 bases from V and 4 bases from J, the junction contained 7 bases not matched to a gene. CDR3 coding DNA: TGTGCCAGCAGTTCTAGACAGGGGGCGAGATACGAGCAGTACTTC. It encodes CASSSRQGARYEQYF.

This chain links TRBV30 with TRBJ1-6, with TRBD1 matching 7 bases. Trimming cost V 4 bases and J 0 bases; bases outside gene matches: 0. The CDR3 has 14 amino acids. Germline CDR1 and CDR2: GTSNPN and SVGIG (reference sequence). CDR3 coding DNA: TGTGCCTGGACAGGGGGCTCCTATAATTCACCCCTCCACTTT. Residues: CAWTGGSYNSPLHF.

The chain uses TRBV28 and TRBJ2-5; 9 bases align to TRBD2. The J segment lost 1 base and the V segment lost 2 bases, leaving 2 bases of the junction unmatched. Germline CDR1 is MDHEN and CDR2 is SYDVKM. The CDR3 is 15 residues long. This chain's CDR3 is CASSLAGGPQETQYF. CDR3 sequence (DNA): TGTGCCAGCAGTTTAGCGGGAGGGCCCCAAGAGACCCAGTACTTC.

This clone was seen a handful of times. V gene TRBV5-5 combines with J gene TRBJ2-7; 7 nucleotides match TRBD2. The CDR3 sequence is 15 residues long. Germline CDR1 SGHKS, CDR2 YYEKEE (reference sequence). V gave up 0 bases and J gave up 3 bases; unmatched junction bases: 6. The CDR3 loop is CASSLEAREYYEQYF. The CDR3 DNA reads TGTGCCAGCAGCTTGGAGGCGCGGGAGTACTACGAGCAGTACTTC.

The chain recombines TRBV5-1 with TRBJ2-3; 11 bases are shared with TRBD2. This CDR3 region has 16 residues. V lost 4 bases and J lost 5; bases outside the gene matches: 9. Germline-derived CDR1 and CDR2 are SGHRS and YFSETQ. CDR3 in amino acids: CASSRALAGGLDTQYF. CDR3 DNA sequence: TGCGCCAGCAGCAGGGCCCTAGCGGGAGGTTTAGATACGCAGTATTTT.

This sequence joins TRBV4-3 and TRBJ2-2, with D possibly being TRBD2 (5 bases). The ends were cut back, 2 bases at V and 1 base at J, with 8 bases in the middle. The length of the CDR3 is 15 residues. CDR1 LGHNA and CDR2 YSLEER come from the germline V gene. Written as DNA, the CDR3 is TGCGCCAGCAGCCAACGGGAAGGGAACACCGGGGAGCTGTTTTTT. This gives the protein CASSQREGNTGELFF.

This rearrangement joins TRBV9 to TRBJ2-1; possibly TRBD2 for D (6 bases). The V end lost 2 bases, the J end lost 5 bases, and 20 bases lay between the germline ends. From germline, CDR1 is SGDLS and CDR2 YYNGEE. The CDR3 sequence is 17 residues long. The CDR3 spells CASSVTGDGYSNNEQFF. CDR3 nucleotide sequence: TGTGCCAGCAGCGTTACGGGGGACGGGTACAGTAACAATGAGCAGTTCTTC.